This TCR beta chain was sequenced for a study of cytomegalovirus exposure and HLA in healthy donors. Broader study findings: CMV serostatus was the sole immune exposure information available. The study put 150 or so TCR beta chains on its list as cytomegalovirus-associated.

This clone was recorded a few times. Its antigen is not known. The PCR contained 60 Vbeta and 13 Jbeta primers. Using immunoSEQ multiplex PCR, the repertoire was profiled, and TCRdb retains in-frame clones only, with some absent. The repertoire holds over 150,000 clones, with 60% to 85% as singletons. This clonotype originated in a woman aged 45-60 years in good health and CMV-seropositive. What was sequenced was PBMCs.

CDR3 nucleotides: TGTGCCAGCAGTGATCCCCGACAGGGGGCTGATACGCAGTATTTT. Amino acids: CASSDPRQGADTQYF. This chain joins TRBV25-1 and TRBJ2-3; TRBD1 aligns across 10 bases. Germline V CDR1 and CDR2: MGHDK, SYGVNS. The CDR3 spans 15 residues. V was pared by 3 bases and J by 6 bases, with 6 bases of the junction left unmatched. The full variable domain, completed using reference TRBV25-1 and TRBJ2-3, is EADIYQTPRYLVIGTGKKITLECSQTMGHDKMYWYQQDPGMELHLIHYSYGVNSTEKGDLSSESTVSRIRTEHFPLTLESARPSHTSQYLCASSDPRQGADTQYFGPGTRLTVL.